This T cell receptor beta chain was retrieved from a study of regulatory T cells in long-lasting Graves disease. Study-level points and caveats: There were preferences for TRBV28, TRBJ1-2 and TRBJ2-5 in persistent disease.

Of note for this clonotype: What it binds is unknown. A much larger clone lies a single base off, so this may be a read error.

Investigators prepared the TCR beta libraries by applying iRepertoire HTBI primers and Arm-PCR of CDR3 regions. In TCRdb, the multiplex PCR reads were re-called with MiXCR into one record per CDR3 protein. Found here are about 430,000 distinct CDR3 sequences, 15% of them singletons; the top ten hold 7.8%. The time point was: newly diagnosed GD, antithyroid drugs for less than 3 months. PBMC-derived RNA was used for the TCR library. V lost 5 bases and J 5 bases, leaving 13 bases between the germline ends. The CDR3 loop spans 14 amino acids. Germline CDR1 and CDR2: SGHTA and FQGTGA. These records were also assigned to another study, of T cells in Graves' hyperthyroidism and ophthalmopathy. Per that study: HTBI primers were the set used in a first-round RT-PCR of the TCR CDR3.

The receptor was derived from a woman between 40 and 55 years old with Graves disease. The rearrangement links TRBV7-3 to TRBJ2-1; no reliable D call. The specimen was peripheral blood mononuclear cells (PBMCs), collected at new diagnosis, from a patient treated with antithyroid drugs. CDR3 nucleotides: TGTGCCAGCAGCCCCCATGGGGTTAACAATGAGCAGTTCTTC. The encoded protein is CASSPHGVNNEQFF.